Presented here are 24 T cell receptor beta chains from one specimen sequenced in a study of blood T cell repertoires in COVID-19. Sequenced by immunoSEQ multiplex PCR; TCRdb stores in-frame clones only, minus some. The table shows approximately 240,000 clones, with over 80% occurring only once. Sequencing was performed on PBMCs or T cells enriched from blood (not recorded which). Receptors originate from a woman between 18 and 30 years old who had recovered from COVID-19.

V usage is TRBV14 and J usage is TRBJ1-2, with D perhaps matching TRBD1 (6 bases). The V end was cut by 0 bases, the J end by 6 bases, with 26 bases between. The germline V gene has CDR1 SGHDN and CDR2 FVKESK. This CDR3 is 19 amino acids long. CDR3 nucleotides: TGTGCCAGCAGCCAAGATTTATCTTGGGGGGGCAGCGGGGAGGATGGCTACACCTTC. Its protein is CASSQDLSWGGSGEDGYTF.

The gene calls are TRBV9 and TRBJ2-6, with 8 bases matching TRBD2. The CDR3 spans 18 residues. Trimming removed 4 bases from V and 1 base from J; junction bases left unmatched: 10. From germline, CDR1 is SGDLS and CDR2 YYNGEE. The CDR3 DNA reads TGTGCCAGCAGCTTTCAGCGGGAGAAGAGTTCTGGGGCCAACGTCCTGACTTTC. Translated: CASSFQREKSSGANVLTF.

The chain combines TRBV12-3 or TRBV12-4 with TRBJ2-7; D may be TRBD2 (6 bases). Trimming took 5 bases from V and 2 from J, leaving 10 bases between them. This CDR3 spans 13 amino acids. CDR3 in DNA: TGTGCCAGCAGTCGGGGGTTCACCTACGAGCAGTACTTC. Its protein product is CASSRGFTYEQYF.

V gene TRBV5-1 combines with J gene TRBJ1-2; TRBD1 matches at 8 bases. J lost 4 bases, V lost 0 bases, and 11 bases had no gene match. Germline V lookup: CDR1 SGHRS, CDR2 YFSETQ. The CDR3 has 17 amino acids. CDR3 coding DNA: TGCGCCAGCAGCTTGGCCGGCTGGACAGGGAGGCCCTATGGCTACACCTTC. Protein: CASSLAGWTGRPYGYTF.

The V and J genes are TRBV3-1 (or the pseudogene TRBV3-2) and TRBJ1-2; D is unresolved. V was clipped by 2 bases and J by 5 bases, with 12 bases between them. CDR1 LGHDT and CDR2 YNNKEL come from the germline V gene (reference sequence). The CDR3 spans 14 residues. The CDR3 sequence is CASSQYDELYGYTF. The CDR3 region has the DNA TGTGCCAGCAGCCAATACGATGAACTATATGGCTACACCTTC.

The chain links TRBV7-6 to TRBJ1-1; 8 bases are a match to TRBD1. This CDR3 has 18 amino acids. The J segment lost 2 bases and the V segment lost 5 bases, leaving 16 bases of the junction unmatched. Germline CDR1 reads SGHVS; CDR2 reads FNYEAQ. As DNA, the CDR3 is TGTGCCAGCAGCGCAGGGGGCGGGGAGGCGAATAAAAACACTGAAGCTTTCTTT. Translation: CASSAGGGEANKNTEAFF. The full variable domain, with the rest looked up from reference TRBV7-6 and TRBJ1-1, is GAGVSQSPRYKVTKRGQDVALRCDPISGHVSLYWYRQALGQGPEFLTYFNYEAQQDKSGLPNDRFSAERPEGSISTLTIQRTEQRDSAMYRCASSAGGGEANKNTEAFFGQGTRLTVV.

The chain employs TRBV6-5 and TRBJ1-6; TRBD1 matches at 7 bases. The CDR3 extends over 13 amino acids. The trim removed 7 bases at V and 10 bases at J, leaving 7 bases unmatched. From germline, CDR1 is MNHEY and CDR2 SVGAGI. The CDR3 nucleotides are TGTGCCAGCAAACCGGGACAGACCTCACCCCTCCACTTT. Protein product: CASKPGQTSPLHF.

This clone has a single count. The V call is TRBV6-5, the J call TRBJ1-5; a possible D gene is TRBD1 (6 bases). Germline CDR1 and CDR2: MNHEY and SVGAGI. The CDR3 contains 15 residues. The V gene lost 0 bases and the J gene lost 6 bases, with 12 bases spanning the gap. In nucleotides, the CDR3 is TGTGCCAGCAGTTACTCAGCGGGGGGCGTTCAGCCCCAGCATTTT. This gives the protein CASSYSAGGVQPQHF.

The CDR3 DNA follows: TGTGCCAGCGGAAGAACAGGCAACTATGGCTACACCTTC. Protein: CASGRTGNYGYTF. The chain is built from TRBV27 and TRBJ1-2; possibly TRBD1 for D (5 bases). CDR1 and CDR2 (germline): MNHEY, SMNVEV (reference sequence). V was pared by 8 bases and J by 2 bases, with 12 bases between. The CDR3 runs 13 residues.

DNA for the CDR3: TGTGCCAGCAGTCTAGGACTCTTCTCTGGGGCCAACGTCCTGACTTTC. Residues: CASSLGLFSGANVLTF. V usage is TRBV25-1 and J usage is TRBJ2-6, with D maybe TRBD2 (5 bases). CDR1 is MGHDK, CDR2 SYGVNS, per germline. V was cut by 5 bases and J by 0 bases, with 11 bases left in between. The CDR3 is made up of 16 amino acids.

CDR3 loop: CASSQERALAGTDTQYF. In nucleotides, the CDR3 is TGCGCCAGCAGCCAAGAACGGGCCCTAGCGGGCACAGATACGCAGTATTTT. The V call is TRBV4-3, the J call TRBJ2-3, with 7 bases aligning to TRBD2. In germline, CDR1 is LGHNA, CDR2 YSLEER. This CDR3 has 17 residues. V lost 0 bases and J lost 1; bases outside the gene matches: 7.

The chain employs TRBV29-1 and TRBJ1-2; 10 bases fit TRBD1. J gave up 4 bases and V 7 bases, and 9 bases lay outside the gene matches. Germline assignment: CDR1 SQVTM and CDR2 ANQGSEA. This CDR3 comprises 14 residues. Here the CDR3 reads CSAGQGGTAYGYTF. The CDR3 DNA is TGCAGCGCCGGACAGGGGGGAACTGCCTATGGCTACACCTTC.

The chain links TRBV15 to TRBJ1-2; TRBD1 matches at 8 bases. CDR3 length: 17 residues. Losses at the gene ends were 1 base for V and 4 bases for J; bases not matched to a gene: 11. Germline V gene lookup returns CDR1 LNHNV and CDR2 YYDKDF (reference sequence). DNA for the CDR3: TGTGCCACCAGCAGAGGTGGGCAGGGGGCGCGAGGCTATGGCTACACCTTC. Its protein product is CATSRGGQGARGYGYTF.

The chain combines TRBV5-8 with TRBJ1-4; possible D gene TRBD1, 5 bases. CDR3 size: 15 residues. V was pared by 3 bases and J by 7 bases, with 16 bases between. The germline V gene encodes CDR1 SGHTS and CDR2 YDEGEE. CDR3 in DNA: TGTGCCAGCAGCTCGGGGGGTTCTGCGGTTGAAAAACTGTTTTTT. It codes for CASSSGGSAVEKLFF.

The rearrangement uses TRBV7-2 and TRBJ2-3; 12 bases line up with TRBD2. The CDR3 is 16 residues long. V shed 5 bases, J shed 2 bases, and the junction held 5 bases outside the gene matches. Germline-derived CDR1 and CDR2 are SGHTA and FQGNSA. CDR3 in DNA: TGTGCCAGCAGCCTTTCTAGCGGGAGGGACACAGATACGCAGTATTTT. This translates into CASSLSSGRDTDTQYF. The entire variable domain, with the rest obtained from reference TRBV7-2 and TRBJ2-3, is as follows: GAGVSQSPSNKVTEKGKDVELRCDPISGHTALYWYRQSLGQGLEFLIYFQGNSAPDKSGLPSDRFSAERTGGSVSTLTIQRTQQEDSAVYLCASSLSSGRDTDTQYFGPGTRLTVL.

This clone was counted only a few times. In DNA, the CDR3 is TGTGCCAGCGGGGCAGTCCGAAGGGAAAAACTGTTTTTT. This sequence encodes CASGAVRREKLFF. The chain is built from TRBV28 and TRBJ1-4; tentative D call: TRBD1 (5 bases). Between the trimmed V and J ends, which lost 8 bases and 8 bases, there was a span of 15 bases. The CDR3 has 13 amino acids. From germline, CDR1 is MDHEN and CDR2 SYDVKM.

J is TRBJ1-4 and V is TRBV18; D remains unclear. The germline V and J ends were trimmed by 2 bases and 0 bases, with 7 bases remaining between them. The CDR3 loop spans 15 amino acids. Per germline, CDR1 KGHSH and CDR2 LQKENI. The CDR3 DNA is TGTGCCAGCTCACCAGGCCCCCCAACTAATGAAAAACTGTTTTTT. Residues: CASSPGPPTNEKLFF.

The chain has TRBV28 and TRBJ1-2; TRBD1 matches 8 bases. J gave up 8 bases and V 5 bases, and 7 bases lay outside the gene matches. CDR3 length equals 13 residues. CDR1 is MDHEN and CDR2 is SYDVKM in the germline V gene. The CDR3 reads CASSTLQGGGYTF. The CDR3 bases are TGTGCCAGCAGTACTCTACAGGGGGGCGGCTACACCTTC.

The chain uses TRBV11-2 and TRBJ1-4, with D perhaps matching TRBD1 (6 bases). CDR1 and CDR2 (germline): SGHAT, FQNNGV. There are 13 residues in the CDR3. V lost 5 bases and J lost 7, with 11 bases in between. CDR3 residues: CASSPGAIEKLFF. As DNA, the CDR3 is TGTGCCAGCAGCCCAGGGGCGATTGAAAAACTGTTTTTT.

This clone was observed a few times. The rearrangement uses TRBV10-2 and TRBJ2-1; TRBD1 matches 7 bases. From germline, CDR1 is WSHSY and CDR2 SAAADI. The CDR3 totals 17 residues. Unmatched junction bases numbered 8, after V lost 3 bases and J lost 0 bases. The CDR3 loop is CASSEIPGQSSYNEQFF. In DNA form, the CDR3 reads TGCGCCAGCAGTGAAATACCGGGACAGAGCTCCTACAATGAGCAGTTCTTC.

The chain recombines TRBV7-2 with TRBJ1-2; maybe TRBD1 (5 bases). CDR3 size: 13 residues. Germline V gene lookup returns CDR1 SGHTA and CDR2 FQGNSA. Trimming removed 3 bases at V and 8 bases at J, with 13 bases between. This chain's CDR3 is CASSLGGRNGYTF. CDR3 nucleotide sequence: TGTGCCAGCAGCTTGGGGGGGAGGAACGGCTACACCTTC.

The chain joins TRBV10-3 to TRBJ1-1; 9 nucleotides align to TRBD1. Germline assignment: CDR1 ENHRY and CDR2 SYGVKD. V lost 7 bases to trimming and J lost 0 bases; unmatched junction nucleotides: 12. This CDR3 comprises 17 residues. The CDR3 spells CAITIDRGWDMNTEAFF. The CDR3 bases are TGTGCCATCACTATTGACAGGGGGTGGGACATGAACACTGAAGCTTTCTTT.

The chain joins TRBV9 to TRBJ2-7; D is undetermined. Germline V CDR1 and CDR2: SGDLS, YYNGEE. CDR3 length: 9 residues. The ends were cut back, 8 bases at V and 6 bases at J, with 6 bases in the middle. DNA for the CDR3: TGTGCCAGGTCCCGCGAGCAGTACTTC. Its protein product is CARSREQYF.

The chain uses TRBV9 and TRBJ1-6; D is unclear. Trimming removed 0 bases from V and 0 bases from J, with 4 bases in between. Germline V gives CDR1 SGDLS, CDR2 YYNGEE. The CDR3 consists of 15 residues. CDR3 bases: TGTGCCAGCAGCGTAGCGAGCTCCTATAATTCACCCCTCCACTTT. Its protein product is CASSVASSYNSPLHF.